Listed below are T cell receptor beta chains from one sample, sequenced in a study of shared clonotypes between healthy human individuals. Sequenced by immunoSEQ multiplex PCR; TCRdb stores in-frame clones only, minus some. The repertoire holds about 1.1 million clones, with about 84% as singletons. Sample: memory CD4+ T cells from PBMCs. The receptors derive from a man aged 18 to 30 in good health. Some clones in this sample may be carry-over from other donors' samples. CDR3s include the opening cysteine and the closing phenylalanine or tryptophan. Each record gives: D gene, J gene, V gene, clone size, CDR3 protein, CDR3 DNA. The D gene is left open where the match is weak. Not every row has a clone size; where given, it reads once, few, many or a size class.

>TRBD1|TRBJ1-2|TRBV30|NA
CAWRRDRVDYGYTF
TGTGCCTGGAGGCGGGACAGGGTCGACTATGGCTACACCTTC
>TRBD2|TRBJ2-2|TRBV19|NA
CASRLAGGNTGELFF
TGTGCCAGCAGACTAGCGGGAGGGAACACCGGGGAGCTGTTTTTT
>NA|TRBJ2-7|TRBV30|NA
CAWIPGGLHEQYF
TGTGCCTGGATCCCCGGGGGGCTCCACGAGCAGTACTTC
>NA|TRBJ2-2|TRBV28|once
CASSFLNTGELFF
TGTGCCAGCAGTTTTCTGAACACCGGGGAGCTGTTTTTT
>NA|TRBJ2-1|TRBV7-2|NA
CASIPQDTLPPNEQFF
TGTGCCAGCATACCCCAGGACACCCTCCCTCCGAATGAGCAGTTCTTC
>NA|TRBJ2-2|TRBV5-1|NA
CASSLAPGLNTGELFF
TGCGCCAGCAGCTTGGCCCCCGGACTTAACACCGGGGAGCTGTTTTTT
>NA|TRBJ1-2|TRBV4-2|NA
CASSRYEGKDGYTF
TGTGCCAGCAGCCGATATGAAGGGAAGGATGGCTACACCTTC
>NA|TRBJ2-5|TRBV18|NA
CASSPAGTETQYF
TGTGCCAGCTCACCAGCAGGGACAGAGACCCAGTACTTC
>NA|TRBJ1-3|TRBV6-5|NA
CASTRSSGNTIYF
TGTGCCAGCACGCGAAGCTCTGGAAACACCATATATTTT
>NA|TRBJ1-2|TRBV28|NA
CASSGQIYGYTF
TGTGCCAGCAGCGGGCAGATCTATGGCTACACCTTC
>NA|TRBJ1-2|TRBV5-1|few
CASSPGGGVGYGYTF
TGCGCCAGCAGCCCCGGGGGAGGGGTTGGCTATGGCTACACCTTC
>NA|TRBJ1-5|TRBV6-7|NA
CASSLHRENGNQPQHF
TGTGCCAGCAGCCTCCACAGAGAGAACGGCAATCAGCCCCAGCATTTT
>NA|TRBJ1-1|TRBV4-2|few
CASSPQGVGTEAFF
TGTGCCAGCAGCCCCCAGGGAGTGGGAACTGAAGCTTTCTTT
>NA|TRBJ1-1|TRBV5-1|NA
CASSEGSNTEAFF
TGCGCCAGCAGCGAGGGTTCGAACACTGAAGCTTTCTTT
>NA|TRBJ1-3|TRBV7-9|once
CASSPSGANTIYF
TGTGCCAGCAGCCCATCAGGGGCTAACACCATATATTTT
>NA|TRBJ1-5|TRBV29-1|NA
CSVGDSLNQPQHF
TGCAGCGTTGGAGACAGCCTCAATCAGCCCCAGCATTTT
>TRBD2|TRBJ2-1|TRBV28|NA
CASSLGLAGSYNEQFF
TGTGCCAGCAGTTTAGGCTTAGCGGGTTCCTACAATGAGCAGTTCTTC
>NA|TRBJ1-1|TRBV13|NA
CASTLGYAEAFF
TGTGCCAGCACCTTAGGATACGCTGAAGCTTTCTTT
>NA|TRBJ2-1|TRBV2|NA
CASREMTTFPFF
TGTGCCAGCAGGGAAATGACTACTTTTCCGTTCTTC
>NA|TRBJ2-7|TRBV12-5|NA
CASGDGEQYF
TGTGCTAGTGGGGACGGCGAGCAGTACTTC
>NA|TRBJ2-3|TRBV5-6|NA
CASSLQQIISVSTDTQYF
TGTGCCAGCAGCTTGCAACAGATCATCTCCGTAAGCACAGATACGCAGTATTTT
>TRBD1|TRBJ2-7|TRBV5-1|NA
CASRLIGTGFHEQYF
TGCGCCAGCAGACTTATCGGGACAGGGTTCCACGAGCAGTACTTC
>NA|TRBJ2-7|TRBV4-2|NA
CASSQLTGVSSRAYEQYF
TGTGCCAGCAGCCAACTTACCGGGGTGTCGTCCAGGGCCTACGAGCAGTACTTC
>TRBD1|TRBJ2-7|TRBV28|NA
CASSLTTGTVSYEQYF
TGTGCCAGCAGTTTGACCACCGGGACAGTCTCCTACGAGCAGTACTTC
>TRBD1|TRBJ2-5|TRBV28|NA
CASSFHGQGAGETQYF
TGTGCCAGCAGTTTCCATGGACAGGGGGCCGGGGAGACCCAGTACTTC
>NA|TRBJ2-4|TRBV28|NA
CASSYPSTGLKNIQYF
TGTGCCAGCAGCTATCCATCCACGGGACTCAAAAACATTCAGTACTTC
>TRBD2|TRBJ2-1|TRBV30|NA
CAWRLAGGPWEQFF
TGTGCCTGGAGGCTAGCGGGAGGGCCCTGGGAGCAGTTCTTC
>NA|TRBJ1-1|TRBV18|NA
CASSPPLTVNTEAFF
TGTGCCAGCTCACCGCCTCTGACGGTGAACACTGAAGCTTTCTTT
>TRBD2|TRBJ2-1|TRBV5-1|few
CASRVGLAGVGTWNEQFF
TGCGCCAGCAGGGTGGGTCTAGCGGGAGTGGGTACGTGGAATGAGCAGTTCTTC
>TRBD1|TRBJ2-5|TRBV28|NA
CASSTTGTGGQETQYF
TGTGCCAGCAGCACCACCGGGACAGGGGGCCAGGAGACCCAGTACTTC
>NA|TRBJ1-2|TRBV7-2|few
CASSLDRGTSTGYTF
TGTGCCAGCAGCTTAGACCGGGGGACCTCTACTGGCTACACCTTC
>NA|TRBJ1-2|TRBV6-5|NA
CASARVLADYGYTF
TGTGCCAGCGCCAGGGTTCTAGCGGACTATGGCTACACCTTC
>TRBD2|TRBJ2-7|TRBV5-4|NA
CQWGTSSYYEQYF
TGTCAATGGGGGACTAGCTCATACTACGAGCAGTACTTC
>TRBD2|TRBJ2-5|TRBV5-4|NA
CASSFGGGAGQETQYF
TGTGCCAGCAGCTTCGGGGGGGGCGCGGGCCAAGAGACCCAGTACTTC
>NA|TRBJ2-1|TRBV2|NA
CASTRYNEQFF
TGTGCCAGTACCAGGTACAATGAGCAGTTCTTC
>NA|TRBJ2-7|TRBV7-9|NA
CASSTGGRGYEQYF
TGTGCCAGCAGCACCGGGGGGCGGGGCTACGAGCAGTACTTC
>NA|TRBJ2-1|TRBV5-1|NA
CASSRTNSPYNEQFF
TGCGCCAGCAGCCGGACCAACTCCCCCTACAATGAGCAGTTCTTC
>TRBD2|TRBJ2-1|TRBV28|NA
CASGPGLVPVRAQFF
TGTGCCAGCGGGCCGGGACTAGTCCCGGTTAGGGCGCAGTTCTTC
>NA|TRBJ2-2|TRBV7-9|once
CASSLGLAAGELFF
TGTGCCAGCAGCCTCGGGCTCGCGGCCGGGGAGCTGTTTTTT
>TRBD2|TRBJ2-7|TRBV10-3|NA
CAAGGGLAGSSYEQYF
TGTGCCGCTGGGGGGGGACTAGCGGGGAGCTCCTACGAGCAGTACTTC
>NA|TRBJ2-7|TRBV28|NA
CASLSTGQKVGGEQYF
TGTGCCAGCCTATCGACCGGCCAGAAAGTAGGGGGCGAGCAGTACTTC
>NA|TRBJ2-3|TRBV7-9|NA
CASSRQRDTQYF
TGTGCCAGCAGCCGACAGCGAGATACGCAGTATTTT
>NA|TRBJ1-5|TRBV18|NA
CASSPEKGQPQHF
TGTGCCAGCTCACCCGAGAAGGGCCAGCCCCAGCATTTT
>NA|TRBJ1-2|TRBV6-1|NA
CASSEAKFGGYTF
TGTGCCAGCAGTGAAGCAAAGTTCGGCGGCTACACCTTC
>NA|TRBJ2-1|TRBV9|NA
CASSVVGEPIEQFF
TGTGCCAGCAGCGTAGTGGGGGAGCCCATTGAGCAGTTCTTC
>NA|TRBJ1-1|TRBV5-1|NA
CASSLWDENTEAFF
TGCGCCAGCAGCTTGTGGGACGAGAACACTGAAGCTTTCTTT
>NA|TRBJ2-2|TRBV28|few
CASLEGLNTGELFF
TGTGCCAGCCTGGAGGGACTCAACACCGGGGAGCTGTTTTTT
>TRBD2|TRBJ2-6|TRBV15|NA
CATSPGGPGANVLTF
TGTGCCACCAGCCCGGGGGGACCCGGGGCCAACGTCCTGACTTTC
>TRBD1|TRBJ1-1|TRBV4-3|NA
CASSQGTGRDTEAFF
TGCGCCAGCAGCCAAGGGACAGGGAGGGACACTGAAGCTTTCTTT
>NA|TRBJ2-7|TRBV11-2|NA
CASSVGGREQYF
TGTGCCAGCAGCGTCGGGGGGCGCGAGCAGTACTTC
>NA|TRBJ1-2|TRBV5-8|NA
CASSPGFRGYGYTF
TGTGCCAGCAGCCCCGGGTTTCGGGGCTATGGCTACACCTTC
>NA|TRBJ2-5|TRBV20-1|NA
CSAISMETQYF
TGCAGTGCTATTAGTATGGAGACCCAGTACTTC
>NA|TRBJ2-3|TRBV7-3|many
CASSLDGNTDTQYF
TGTGCCAGCAGCTTAGATGGGAACACAGATACGCAGTATTTT
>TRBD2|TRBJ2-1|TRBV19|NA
CASSTLAGGRGEQFF
TGTGCCAGTAGTACCTTAGCGGGAGGCAGGGGTGAGCAGTTCTTC
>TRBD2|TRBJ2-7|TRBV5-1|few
CASSPSPSGDYEQYF
TGCGCCAGCAGCCCCTCCCCTAGCGGAGACTACGAGCAGTACTTC